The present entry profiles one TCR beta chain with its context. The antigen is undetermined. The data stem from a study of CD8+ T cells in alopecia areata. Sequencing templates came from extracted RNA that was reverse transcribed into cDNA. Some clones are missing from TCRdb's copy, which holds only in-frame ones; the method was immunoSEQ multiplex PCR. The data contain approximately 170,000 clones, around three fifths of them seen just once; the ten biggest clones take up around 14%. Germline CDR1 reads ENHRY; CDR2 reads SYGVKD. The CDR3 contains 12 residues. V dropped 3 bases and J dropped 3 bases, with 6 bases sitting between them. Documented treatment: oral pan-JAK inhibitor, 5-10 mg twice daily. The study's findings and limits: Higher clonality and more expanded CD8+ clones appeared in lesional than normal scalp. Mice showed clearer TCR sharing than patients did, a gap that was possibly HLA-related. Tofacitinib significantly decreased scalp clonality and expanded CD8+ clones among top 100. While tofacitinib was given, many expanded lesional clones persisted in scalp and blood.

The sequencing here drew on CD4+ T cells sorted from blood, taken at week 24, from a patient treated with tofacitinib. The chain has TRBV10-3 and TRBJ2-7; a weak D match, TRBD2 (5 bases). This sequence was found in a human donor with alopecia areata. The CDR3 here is CAISDEGYEQYF. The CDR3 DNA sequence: TGTGCCATCAGTGACGAGGGCTACGAGCAGTACTTC.